The 23 T cell receptor beta chains below were found in one sample sequenced in a study of shared clonotypes between healthy human individuals. Clones were read by immunoSEQ multiplex PCR, and TCRdb kept only the in-frame ones, dropping some. The data show 2,500,000 or so clones, roughly 93% seen once. Sequencing input: naive CD4+ T cells from PBMCs. Subset reported: CD45RA+ positively selected. The receptors shown here come from a man aged 18 to 30 in good health. Some clones in this sample may be carry-over from other donors' samples.

J is TRBJ2-4 and V is TRBV5-8; maybe TRBD2 (6 bases). The CDR3 extends over 16 amino acids. The V end lost 0 bases, the J end lost 5 bases, and 15 bases lay between the germline ends. Germline CDR1 is SGHTS and CDR2 is YDEGEE. CDR3 DNA: TGTGCCAGCAGCTTGGACGGGACTGGTGGGCAAAACATTCAGTACTTC. It encodes CASSLDGTGGQNIQYF.

V and J are TRBV11-3 and TRBJ2-3, with D tentatively TRBD2 (5 bases). The V and J ends lost 5 bases and 2 bases respectively, with 11 bases between them. The germline CDR1 and CDR2 sequences are SGHNT and YENEEA. The CDR3 consists of 14 residues. Here the CDR3 reads CASSQDFYTDTQYF. Written as DNA, the CDR3 is TGTGCCAGCAGCCAGGACTTTTACACAGATACGCAGTATTTT.

J is TRBJ1-1 and V is TRBV10-3; D remains unclear. Trimming removed 4 bases at V and 0 bases at J, with 12 bases between. Germline V CDR1 and CDR2: ENHRY, SYGVKD. CDR3 length equals 15 residues. The CDR3 region is CAISAFSGMNTEAFF. In nucleotides, the CDR3 is TGTGCCATCAGTGCATTTTCGGGAATGAACACTGAAGCTTTCTTT.

The chain joins TRBV7-3 to TRBJ1-1, with a possible D match to TRBD1 (6 bases). Germline CDR1 is SGHTA and CDR2 is FQGTGA. The ends were cut back, 5 bases at V and 8 bases at J, with 18 bases in the middle. This CDR3 is built from 14 residues. CDR3 DNA: TGTGCCAGCAGCCCCAGGGGTTCAAGCGGGGAAGCTTTCTTT. This sequence encodes CASSPRGSSGEAFF.

This rearrangement joins TRBV13 to TRBJ1-2; TRBD1 aligns across 8 bases. This CDR3 spans 15 amino acids. Germline lookup yields CDR1 PRHDT and CDR2 FYEKMQ (reference sequence). After removal of 5 bases from V and 4 bases from J, the junction contained 9 bases not matched to a gene. CDR3 sequence reads: CASSPRQGASYGYTF. In DNA form, the CDR3 reads TGTGCCAGCAGCCCCCGGCAGGGGGCGAGCTATGGCTACACCTTC.

V is TRBV10-3 and J is TRBJ1-2; D might be TRBD1 (5 bases). The length of the CDR3 is 12 residues. V was clipped by 6 bases and J by 3 bases, with 8 bases between them. CDR1 and CDR2 from the germline V gene are ENHRY and SYGVKD. CDR3 amino acids: CAIRLTDYGYTF. The CDR3 coding sequence is TGTGCCATCAGATTGACAGACTATGGCTACACCTTC.

The rearrangement joins TRBV6-1 to TRBJ2-3; tentatively, D is TRBD1 (5 bases). The ends were cut back, 4 bases at V and 2 bases at J, with 13 bases in the middle. The CDR3 extends over 15 amino acids. Germline V gene sequence: CDR1 MNHNS, CDR2 SASEGT. This CDR3 reads CASSVKQGHTDTQYF. CDR3 nucleotides: TGTGCCAGCAGTGTTAAGCAGGGCCACACAGATACGCAGTATTTT.

This clone was detected only a few times. Other DNA sequences in the same sample also yield this CDR3. The gene calls are TRBV29-1 and TRBJ1-1; a weak D match, TRBD1 (5 bases). The germline CDR1 and CDR2 sequences are SQVTM and ANQGSEA. The CDR3 runs 12 residues. Trimming pared 4 bases from V and 1 base from J, leaving 7 bases between. The CDR3, as DNA: TGCAGCGTTGTAAGGGGGAACACTGAAGCTTTCTTT. Protein product: CSVVRGNTEAFF.

This clone was seen just once. This rearrangement joins TRBV28 to TRBJ2-3; D gene uncertain. The CDR3 spans 14 residues. Germline V gives CDR1 MDHEN, CDR2 SYDVKM. Trimming left V 7 bases short and J 0 bases short, with 11 bases between. This CDR3 is CASTPWVSTDTQYF. The CDR3 DNA reads TGTGCCAGCACTCCCTGGGTTAGCACAGATACGCAGTATTTT.

V is TRBV18 and J is TRBJ1-2; 7 positions agree with TRBD1. CDR3 length: 15 amino acids. Germline CDR1 and CDR2: KGHSH and LQKENI. Trimming cost V 3 bases and J 4 bases; bases outside gene matches: 8. This CDR3 reads CASSPWTGDAYGYTF. The CDR3, as DNA: TGTGCCAGCTCACCTTGGACAGGCGACGCCTATGGCTACACCTTC.

A single count supports this clone. The CDR3: CASSPRSLAGVEQFF. DNA for the CDR3: TGTGCCAGCTCACCACGATCGCTAGCGGGAGTTGAGCAGTTCTTC. The chain couples TRBV18 to TRBJ2-1, with 10 bases lining up with TRBD2. The CDR3 spans 15 residues. Germline-derived CDR1 and CDR2 are KGHSH and LQKENI. J was trimmed by 9 bases and V by 1 base; bases with no gene match: 6.

The chain joins TRBV2 to TRBJ2-2, with 7 bases that match TRBD2. J gave up 5 bases and V 2 bases, and 8 bases lay outside the gene matches. Germline-derived CDR1 and CDR2 are SNHLY and FYNNEI. The CDR3 runs 16 residues. The CDR3 nucleotides read TGTGCCAGCAGTGAATTTGGGTTGGGGGGGACCGGGGAGCTGTTTTTT. Translating it yields CASSEFGLGGTGELFF.

J is TRBJ2-5 and V is TRBV18; unclear D gene. There are 13 residues in the CDR3. V was pared by 1 base and J by 5 bases, with 8 bases between. Germline lookup yields CDR1 KGHSH and CDR2 LQKENI. CDR3 sequence: CASSPQRRETQYF. CDR3 DNA: TGTGCCAGCTCACCACAAAGACGGGAGACCCAGTACTTC.

The gene calls are TRBV21-1 and TRBJ2-2; TRBD2 is the table's D call, not checked against the DNA. TRBV21-1 represents a pseudogene. The CDR3 is 14 amino acids. The CDR3 nucleotides read TGTGCCAGGGGGGAGGGCCGGGTCACCGGGGAGCTGTTTTTT. This encodes CARGEGRVTGELFF.

The chain couples TRBV9 to TRBJ1-2; D is ambiguous. The ends were cut back, 1 base at V and 5 bases at J, with 12 bases in the middle. From germline, CDR1 is SGDLS and CDR2 YYNGEE. The CDR3 is made up of 14 amino acids. CDR3 nucleotides: TGTGCCAGCAGCGTAACGGGCGTAGGGTATGGCTACACCTTC. Translation gives CASSVTGVGYGYTF. Based on the CDR3 plus reference TRBV9 and TRBJ1-2, the full variable domain is DSGVTQTPKHLITATGQRVTLRCSPRSGDLSVYWYQQSLDQGLQFLIQYYNGEERAKGNILERFSAQQFPDLHSELNLSSLELGDSALYFCASSVTGVGYGYTFGSGTRLTVV.

This chain links TRBV20-1 with TRBJ2-5; D remains ambiguous. This CDR3 region has 11 residues. Trimming cost V 6 bases and J 2 bases, with 7 bases left between them. CDR1 and CDR2 (germline): DFQATT, SNEGSKA (reference sequence). DNA of the CDR3: TGCAGTGCGGTACAGCAAGAGACCCAGTACTTC. Amino acids: CSAVQQETQYF.

The chain is built from TRBV28 and TRBJ1-2, with a weak D call TRBD1 (5 bases). V lost 1 base, J lost 9 bases, and 15 bases lay in between. CDR1 is MDHEN, CDR2 SYDVKM, per germline. The CDR3 spans 14 residues. This CDR3 is CASSLLPPQGSYTF. The CDR3 bases are TGTGCCAGCAGTTTATTACCCCCTCAGGGAAGCTACACCTTC.

The chain has TRBV29-1 and TRBJ2-3; D is perhaps TRBD1 or TRBD2 (6 bases each). V shed 4 bases and J shed 6 bases, with 11 bases lying between them. The germline gives CDR1 SQVTM, CDR2 ANQGSEA. This CDR3 is 12 amino acids long. CDR3 amino acids: CSVVRGVDTQYF. DNA for the CDR3: TGCAGCGTTGTTAGGGGGGTGGATACGCAGTATTTT.

The V gene is TRBV7-9, the J gene TRBJ1-6; the match to TRBD1 covers 7 bases. V lost 5 bases and J lost 7; bases outside the gene matches: 8. In germline, CDR1 is SEHNR, CDR2 FQNEAQ (reference sequence). This CDR3 has 15 residues. Written as DNA, the CDR3 is TGTGCCAGCAGCGCCCGACAGGGAGAAAATTCACCCCTCCACTTT. Protein product: CASSARQGENSPLHF.

On this clone: Other DNA sequences within the sample encode an identical CDR3. V gene TRBV28 combines with J gene TRBJ2-1, with D maybe TRBD1 (6 bases). The germline gives CDR1 MDHEN, CDR2 SYDVKM. Trimming took off 3 bases at V and 3 bases at J, with 6 bases between the two ends. The CDR3 contains 13 residues. As DNA, the CDR3 is TGTGCCAGCAGTTTGGACAGCTACAATGAGCAGTTCTTC. Translation gives CASSLDSYNEQFF.

In this sample, this clone turned up a few times. The rearrangement uses TRBV18 and TRBJ1-2; D gene ambiguous. Germline CDR1 is KGHSH and CDR2 is LQKENI. The CDR3 length is 13 residues. V lost 2 bases and J lost 0, with 4 bases in between. The CDR3 is CASSPNSNYGYTF. The CDR3 DNA sequence: TGTGCCAGCTCACCAAACTCTAACTATGGCTACACCTTC. Using reference TRBV18 and TRBJ1-2 for the parts outside the CDR3, the full variable domain is NAGVMQNPRHLVRRRGQEARLRCSPMKGHSHVYWYRQLPEEGLKFMVYLQKENIIDESGMPKERFSAEFPKEGPSILRIQQVVRGDSAAYFCASSPNSNYGYTFGSGTRLTVV.

The chain recombines TRBV2 with TRBJ2-3; D is tentatively TRBD1 or TRBD2 (5 bases each). The germline gives CDR1 SNHLY, CDR2 FYNNEI. CDR3 length: 16 amino acids. V was pared by 2 bases and J by 6 bases, with 18 bases between. The CDR3 protein is CASSERGGSPGDTQYF. The CDR3 region has the DNA TGTGCCAGCAGTGAACGGGGCGGGTCCCCAGGGGATACGCAGTATTTT.

This CDR3 is CASSRGGSAGANVLTF. Here the CDR3 DNA reads TGTGCCAGTAGTCGAGGGGGCTCGGCTGGGGCCAACGTCCTGACTTTC. The chain joins TRBV19 to TRBJ2-6, with 7 bases that match TRBD1. V was pared by 5 bases and J by 2 bases, with 6 bases of the junction left unmatched. Per the germline V gene, CDR1 is LNHDA and CDR2 is SQIVND (reference sequence). The CDR3 covers 16 residues.